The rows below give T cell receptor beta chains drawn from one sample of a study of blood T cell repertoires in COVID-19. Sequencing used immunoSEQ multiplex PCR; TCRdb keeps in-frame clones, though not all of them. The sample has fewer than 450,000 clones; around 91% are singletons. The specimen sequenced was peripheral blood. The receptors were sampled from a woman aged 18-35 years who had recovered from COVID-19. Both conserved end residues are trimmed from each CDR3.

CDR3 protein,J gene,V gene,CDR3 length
ASSPSGDRDTEAF,TRBJ1-1,TRBV5-4,13
ASSPTGDTEAF,TRBJ1-1,TRBV5-4,11
ASSVDRGSPLYAQY,TRBJ2-3,TRBV9,14
ASSRTGMGNQPQH,TRBJ1-5,TRBV4-1,13
ASSPSGNRDIQY,TRBJ2-4,TRBV6-5,12
SAPPAGGVYNEQF,TRBJ2-1,TRBV29-1,13
ASSLNSRSGLYGYT,TRBJ1-2,TRBV5-1,14
SASSGPQYEQF,TRBJ2-1,TRBV20-1,11
ASLREGTGYT,TRBJ1-2,TRBV6-5,10
ASSSISGARA,TRBJ1-2,TRBV27,10
ASSPGPVEYTEAF,TRBJ1-1,TRBV18,13